The text below deals with one T cell receptor beta chain. This sample was taken from a study of blood T cell repertoires in COVID-19. For the study at large: Sites in the United States, Italy and Spain provided acute and convalescent COVID-19 samples.

Per germline, CDR1 LNHDA and CDR2 SQIVND (reference sequence). Germline trimming cut 7 bases from V and 2 bases from J; bases unmatched to any gene: 5. CDR3 length: 14 residues. Per the authors' pipeline: The authors estimated nucleated cell counts from reference gene primer amplification. Sequenced by immunoSEQ multiplex PCR; TCRdb stores in-frame clones only, minus some. The V and J calls and clone size are taken from that table; D and trimming were inferred from the DNA. The table has around 180,000 clones, around 79% seen once. The rearrangement uses TRBV19 and TRBJ1-2, with TRBD1 matching 9 bases. This receptor was obtained from a man aged 55 to 70 with active or convalescent COVID-19. Sequencing was performed on peripheral blood. As DNA, the CDR3 is TGTGCCAGTACTCGAGGGACAGGGAACTATGGCTACACCTTC. Translating gives CASTRGTGNYGYTF.